This TCR beta chain was retrieved from a study of shared clonotypes between healthy human individuals. Study outcomes and limitations: Non-shared clonotypes displayed generation probabilities falling below those of clonotypes present in all four donors.

The assay was immunoSEQ multiplex PCR, and TCRdb's table has in-frame clones only and misses some. The sample lists 2 million to 3 million clones; roughly 93% were seen once. The length of the CDR3 is 18 residues. Germline V CDR1 and CDR2: SQVTM, ANQGSEA. V was shortened by 4 bases and J by 3 bases, with 24 bases between the two germline ends. Regarding this clone: Its matching antigen is unknown.

The rearrangement uses TRBV29-1 and TRBJ2-2; D might be TRBD2 (6 bases). The sequence came from a man between 18 and 35 years old in good health. Some clones in this sample may be carry-over from other donors' samples. The specimen sequenced was naive CD4+ T cells from PBMCs. Subset specified: CD45RA+ positively selected. This chain's CDR3 is CSVGPFRLAGGDTGELFF. The CDR3 region has the DNA TGCAGCGTTGGCCCTTTTCGTCTTGCCGGGGGAGACACCGGGGAGCTGTTTTTT.